This entry features one T cell receptor (beta chain) sequence. What it recognizes is unknown. Prepared TCR beta cDNA libraries contained unique molecular identifiers. A few hundred thousand cDNA molecules came from around 1 to 9.1 million T cells. One entry per CDR3 protein results from TCRdb running MiXCR on the PCR reads. The table includes more than 450,000 distinct CDR3 sequences, roughly 46% detected once. The germline V gene encodes CDR1 DFQATT and CDR2 SNEGSKA (reference sequence). V lost 3 bases to trimming and J lost 2 bases; unmatched junction nucleotides: 6. The CDR3 has 14 residues. The data originate from a study of post-analysis software for immune sequencing data. Study-wide context: Some patients lacked subtype; others had relapsing-remitting, secondary progressive or progressive-relapsing disease.

General study findings and limits: Comparison with controls showed significantly lower normalized Chao1 diversity in multiple sclerosis patients. Clustering by F measure revealed strong co-clustering among samples prepared together in one batch. In patients, about five TRBV segments were more frequent than in controls, with TRBV5-6, TRBV5-1 and TRBV20-1 among them.

Sample: blood. This sequence originates from a girl aged 10 to 17 with multiple sclerosis. The chain employs TRBV20-1 and TRBJ2-7; 8 bases are shared with TRBD2. The CDR3 sequence: CSASAGGLAYEQYF. The CDR3 nucleotides are TGCAGTGCTAGCGCGGGAGGTTTGGCCTACGAGCAGTACTTC.